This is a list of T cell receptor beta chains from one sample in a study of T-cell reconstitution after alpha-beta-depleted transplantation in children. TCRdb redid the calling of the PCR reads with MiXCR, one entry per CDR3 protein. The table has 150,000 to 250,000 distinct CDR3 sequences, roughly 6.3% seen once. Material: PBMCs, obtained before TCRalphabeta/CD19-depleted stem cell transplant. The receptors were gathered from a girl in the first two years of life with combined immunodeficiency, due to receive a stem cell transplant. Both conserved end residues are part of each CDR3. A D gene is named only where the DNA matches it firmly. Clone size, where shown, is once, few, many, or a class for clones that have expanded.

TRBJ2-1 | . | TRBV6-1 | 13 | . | TGTGCCAGCAGAATAGGGCCCTACAATGAGCAGTTCTTC | CASRIGPYNEQFF
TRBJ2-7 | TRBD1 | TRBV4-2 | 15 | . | TGTGCCAGCAGCCTAACCGGGACAGGGAACTACGAGCAGTACTTC | CASSLTGTGNYEQYF
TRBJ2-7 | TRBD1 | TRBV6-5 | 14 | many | TGTGCCAGCAGCATCGGACAGGGGGGAGACGAGCAGTACTTC | CASSIGQGGDEQYF
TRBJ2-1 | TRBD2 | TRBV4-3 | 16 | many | TGTGCCAGCAGCTTAGGTTTAGCGGGGAGCTACAATGAGCAGTTCTTC | CASSLGLAGSYNEQFF
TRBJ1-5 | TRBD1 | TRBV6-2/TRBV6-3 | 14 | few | TGTGCCAGCAGTTGGGGGACAGGAGGGCAGCCCCAGCATTTT | CASSWGTGGQPQHF
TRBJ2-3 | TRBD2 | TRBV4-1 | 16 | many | TGCGCCAGCAGCGCTCGACTAGCGGGTAACACAGATACGCAGTATTTT | CASSARLAGNTDTQYF
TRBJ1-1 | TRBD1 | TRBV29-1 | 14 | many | TGCAGCGTTGACAAGACAGGGCCTAACACTGAAGCTTTCTTT | CSVDKTGPNTEAFF
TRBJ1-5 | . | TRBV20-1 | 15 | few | TGCAGTGCTGGAAATCCGGGACGCTTCAATCAGCCCCAGCATTTT | CSAGNPGRFNQPQHF
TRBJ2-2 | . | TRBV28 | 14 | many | TGTGCCAGCACCCTGGACAGTTACACCGGGGAGCTGTTTTTT | CASTLDSYTGELFF
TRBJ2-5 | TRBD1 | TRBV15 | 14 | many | TGTGCCACCAGCAGGGGACAGGGAGGAGAGACCCAGTACTTC | CATSRGQGGETQYF
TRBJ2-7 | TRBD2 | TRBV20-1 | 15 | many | TGCAGTGCTAGAGCTGGCGGGAGGCAAGCAGCCGAGCAGTACTTC | CSARAGGRQAAEQYF
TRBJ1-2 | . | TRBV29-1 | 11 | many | TGCAGCGTTGAAGATCTGGGAGGCTACACCTTC | CSVEDLGGYTF
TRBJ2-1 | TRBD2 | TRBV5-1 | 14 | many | TGCGCCAGCAGCTTGGTAGCGGGTGGCAATGAGCAGTTCTTC | CASSLVAGGNEQFF
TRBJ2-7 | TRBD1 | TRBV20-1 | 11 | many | TGCAGTGCGACGACAGGGATCGAGCAGTACTTC | CSATTGIEQYF
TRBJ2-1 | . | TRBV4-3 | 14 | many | TGCGCCAGCAGCCAAGGGGAAGGAAGGAATGAGCAGTTCTTC | CASSQGEGRNEQFF
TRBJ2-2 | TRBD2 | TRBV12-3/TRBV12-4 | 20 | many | TGTGCCAGCAGTTTAACCTCGGGACTAGCGGGGGGGCTTGGCACCGGGGAGCTGTTTTTT | CASSLTSGLAGGLGTGELFF
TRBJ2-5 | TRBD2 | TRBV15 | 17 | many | TGTGCCACCAGCACCCTTAGCGGGAAGTCCTTTCAAGAGACCCAGTACTTC | CATSTLSGKSFQETQYF
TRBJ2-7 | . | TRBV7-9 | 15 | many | TGTGCCAGCAGCCCGGGGACTTTTAGCTCCTACGAGCAGTACTTC | CASSPGTFSSYEQYF